This T cell receptor beta chain was sequenced during a study of memory CD4+ T cells and cytomegalovirus serostatus. Study as a whole: Healthy Belgian adult donors included under ten CMV-positive and 24 CMV-negative people.

The sort gate was single viable CD3+CD4+CD8-CD45RO+ cells for memory CD4+ T cells. The protocol was immunoSEQ multiplex PCR, while the TCRdb copy is restricted to in-frame clones and leaves out a portion. Here the sample spans 35,000 to 55,000 clones, under 80% being singletons. Per germline, CDR1 SGDLS and CDR2 YYNGEE. Trimming took 8 bases from V and 8 from J; bases not matched to a gene: 4. This CDR3 spans 12 amino acids. The receptor was derived from an adult in good health and CMV-seronegative. Source material: memory CD4+ T cells from blood. V usage is TRBV9 and J usage is TRBJ1-6; 7 bases align to TRBD1. The CDR3 is CARIRGYSPLHF. The CDR3 nucleotides are TGTGCCAGGATCAGGGGGTATTCACCCCTCCACTTT.